This TCR beta chain was captured in a study of cytomegalovirus exposure and HLA in healthy donors. To note about this clone: The antigen remains unidentified.

Primers: 60 Vbeta forward and 13 Jbeta reverse. Some clones are missing from TCRdb's copy, which holds only in-frame ones; the method was immunoSEQ multiplex PCR. Of just under 95,000 clones listed, approximately 85% are singletons. Study-level findings and limits: Earlier findings revealed that most TCR beta V segments proved productive either about 90% or about 30% of the time. Among immune exposure information, only CMV serostatus was available.

The CDR3 sequence is 15 residues long. Between the trimmed V and J ends, which lost 1 base and 1 base, there was a span of 8 bases. From germline, CDR1 is MNHNS and CDR2 SASEGT. The V gene is TRBV6-1, the J gene TRBJ2-1; no reliable D call. The clonotype comes from a young woman in good health and CMV-seropositive. Source material: PBMCs. CDR3 residues: CASSEVLESYNEQFF. As DNA, the CDR3 is TGTGCCAGCAGTGAAGTGTTGGAGTCCTACAATGAGCAGTTCTTC.